This TCR beta chain was recorded in a study of blood T cell repertoires in COVID-19. Produced via immunoSEQ multiplex PCR; TCRdb's table is partial and in-frame only. The data hold fewer than 200,000 clones, with around 90% observed a single time. The CDR3 has 17 amino acids. CDR1 and CDR2 (germline): LGHNA, YSLEER. V lost 1 base to trimming and J lost 1 base, with 16 bases between them. The TCR sequence derives from a middle-aged man with active or convalescent COVID-19. The V gene is TRBV4-3, the J gene TRBJ1-1; no firm D call. Sequenced: peripheral blood. The CDR3 protein is CASSQAHSGVGNTEAFF. The CDR3 DNA sequence: TGCGCCAGCAGCCAAGCCCACTCGGGAGTAGGGAACACTGAAGCTTTCTTT.